This entry describes one T cell receptor (beta chain). What it binds is not known. TCRdb reprocessed the multiplex PCR reads via MiXCR and lists one record per CDR3 protein. Of about 230,000 distinct CDR3 sequences listed, less than 40% are singletons. Germline-derived CDR1 and CDR2 are SQVTM and ANQGSEA. V lost 8 bases to trimming and J lost 8 bases, with 17 bases between them. There are 12 residues in the CDR3. The lymph nodes were axillary draining lymph nodes from breast cancer patients. The data are from a study of breast tumors, draining lymph nodes, adjacent tissues. General study findings and limits: Tumor TCR diversity was below lymph nodes but above nontumor tissue. Luminal-like breast cancer showed significantly greater tumor-nontumor repertoire similarity than basal-like breast cancer did. That most tumor T cells come from lymph nodes remained unproven.

The chain has TRBV29-1 and TRBJ2-3; possibly TRBD1 for D (5 bases). Material: axillary lymph node tissue. This receptor was identified in a female donor with breast cancer. Some clones in this sample may be carry-over from other donors' samples. CDR3 region: CSLDGVGVTQYF. CDR3 bases: TGCAGCTTGGATGGGGTAGGGGTTACGCAGTATTTT.